The 11 T cell receptor beta chains listed next were all sequenced from one sample in a study of neurological immune-mediated disorders. TCRdb re-called the 5' RACE reads through MiXCR, storing one row per CDR3 protein. This sample has about 52,000 distinct CDR3 sequences, with around 3.6% found just once. The sample was PBMCs. The receptors were gathered from a man younger than 45 with multiple sclerosis.

This clonotype has at least ten counts. The chain is built from TRBV28 and TRBJ2-3; maybe TRBD1 (5 bases). The CDR3 runs 15 residues. CDR1 is MDHEN, CDR2 SYDVKM, per germline. Trimming removed 2 bases at V and 1 base at J, with 10 bases between. The CDR3 sequence is CASSLGASGTDTQYF. The CDR3 DNA is TGTGCCAGCAGTTTAGGGGCTTCAGGCACAGATACGCAGTATTTT.

This clonotype appeared a few times. At one end the junction does not follow the germline gene, possibly because of a read error. The chain joins TRBV5-1 to TRBJ1-5; possible D gene TRBD1, 6 bases. The CDR3 length is 15 residues. Germline loops: CDR1 SGHRS, CDR2 YFSETQ. This CDR3 reads CASSWGVGDNQPQNF. Written as DNA, the CDR3 is TGCGCCAGCAGCTGGGGGGTCGGGGACAATCAGCCCCAGAATTTT.

This clonotype was observed at least ten times. This sequence joins TRBV3-1 and TRBJ2-1; tentatively, D is TRBD2 (6 bases). V dropped 4 bases and J dropped 9 bases, with 10 bases sitting between them. In germline, CDR1 is LGHDT, CDR2 YNNKEL (reference sequence). The CDR3 is 12 residues long. This CDR3 reads CASSLTSSEQFF. The CDR3, as DNA: TGTGCCAGCAGCCTTACTAGCAGTGAGCAGTTCTTC.

This clonotype was found many times. This rearrangement joins TRBV5-6 to TRBJ2-2; the D is unclear. CDR3 size: 12 residues. V was shortened by 0 bases and J by 6 bases, with 3 bases between the two germline ends. Germline V gene data show CDR1 as SGHDT and CDR2 as YYEEEE. The chain's CDR3 is CASSLAAGELFF. DNA of the CDR3: TGTGCCAGCAGCTTGGCCGCCGGGGAGCTGTTTTTT.

This clonotype was detected ten times or more. J is TRBJ1-1 and V is TRBV7-6, with 11 bases lining up with TRBD1. Germline V gives CDR1 SGHVS, CDR2 FNYEAQ. The CDR3 is made up of 14 amino acids. V lost 4 bases, J lost 5 bases, and 3 bases stayed unmatched. For the CDR3, the DNA is TGTGCCAGCAGCTCCGGACAGGGGGCTACTGAAGCTTTCTTT. It yields the protein CASSSGQGATEAFF.

There are many counts of this clonotype. The chain carries TRBV6-1 and TRBJ1-1; D ambiguous. V was shortened by 1 base and J by 2 bases, with 5 bases between the two germline ends. Germline CDR1 is MNHNS and CDR2 is SASEGT. This CDR3 has 13 residues. The CDR3 DNA sequence: TGTGCCAGCAGTGAAGGTACAAACACTGAAGCTTTCTTT. Its translation: CASSEGTNTEAFF.

This clonotype came up many times. The chain has TRBV7-2 and TRBJ2-5, with TRBD1 matching over 9 bases. The CDR3 has 16 amino acids. Germline lookup yields CDR1 SGHTA and CDR2 FQGNSA. V lost 5 bases, J lost 1 base, and 8 bases stayed unmatched. CDR3 sequence (DNA): TGTGCCAGCAGCGCCTACAGGGGGCGAATCCAAGAGACCCAGTACTTC. It yields the protein CASSAYRGRIQETQYF.

The chain is built from TRBV26 and TRBJ2-6. TRBV26 corresponds to a pseudogene. This CDR3 comprises 14 residues. The CDR3 reads CASSLERSSNVLTF. CDR3 in DNA: TGTGCCAGCAGCTTAGAAAGAAGCTCCAACGTCCTGACTTTC.

This clonotype was detected ten times or more. This chain connects TRBV12-3 or TRBV12-4 to TRBJ1-1; D may be TRBD1 (6 bases). V was clipped by 5 bases and J by 6 bases, with 16 bases between them. This CDR3 is built from 14 residues. CDR3 in amino acids: CASSVQGWSSEAFF. Written as DNA, the CDR3 is TGTGCCAGCAGTGTACAGGGATGGAGCTCTGAAGCTTTCTTT.

This clonotype was recorded many times. The gene calls are TRBV9 and TRBJ2-7; D uncertain. V was clipped by 0 bases and J by 5 bases, with 12 bases between them. This CDR3 is 14 amino acids long. Germline CDR1 and CDR2: SGDLS and YYNGEE. DNA for the CDR3: TGTGCCAGCAGCGTAGGGGATTCGTCCCACGAGCAGTACTTC. Its protein is CASSVGDSSHEQYF. Combining the CDR3 with reference TRBV9 and TRBJ2-7 gives the whole variable domain DSGVTQTPKHLITATGQRVTLRCSPRSGDLSVYWYQQSLDQGLQFLIQYYNGEERAKGNILERFSAQQFPDLHSELNLSSLELGDSALYFCASSVGDSSHEQYFGPGTRLTVT.

This clonotype showed up many times. The chain uses TRBV7-9 and TRBJ2-3, with 9 bases fitting TRBD2. CDR1 and CDR2 from the germline V gene are SEHNR and FQNEAQ (reference sequence). J gave up 0 bases and V 4 bases, and 5 bases lay outside the gene matches. The CDR3 length is 16 residues. CDR3 DNA: TGTGCCAGCAGCTCCGGACTAGCGATGAGCACAGATACGCAGTATTTT. Protein sequence: CASSSGLAMSTDTQYF.